The rows below give T cell receptor beta chains drawn from one sample of a study of blood T cell repertoires in COVID-19. This table comes from immunoSEQ multiplex PCR, and its TCRdb copy is limited to in-frame clones, with some not included. This table holds 200,000 to 250,000 clones, around 87% found once. Input material: peripheral blood. Receptors originate from a woman in her 50s with COVID-19, enrolled during active disease. Both conserved end residues are part of each CDR3. A D gene is named only where the DNA matches it firmly.

v_call	d_call	j_call	cdr3_nt	cdr3_aa
TRBV9	.	TRBJ1-1	TGTGCCAGCAGCCCCCGCGGAGGGATCGACACTGAAGCTTTCTTT	CASSPRGGIDTEAFF
TRBV7-2	.	TRBJ2-7	TGTGCCAGCAGCCGGGGCGGGGAAAAATCCTACGAGCAGTACTTC	CASSRGGEKSYEQYF
TRBV21-1	.	TRBJ1-5	TGTGCCAGCAGCATCCGGGGAGGGAAGGGCCTCAATCAGCCCCAGCATTTT	CASSIRGGKGLNQPQHF
TRBV5-6	TRBD1	TRBJ1-2	TGTGCCAGCAGCTCAGGGACAGGGCGCGGCTACACCTTC	CASSSGTGRGYTF
TRBV24-1	.	TRBJ2-2	TGTGCCACCAGCCCCACTTCGAACACCGGGGAGCTGTTTTTT	CATSPTSNTGELFF
TRBV6-2/TRBV6-3	.	TRBJ1-5	TGTGCCAGCAGCCGCTCAGGGGTGGATCAGCCCCAGCATTTT	CASSRSGVDQPQHF
TRBV29-1	.	TRBJ1-1	TGCAGCGTTGAAATGGGACAAGAAGCTTTCTTT	CSVEMGQEAFF
TRBV12-3/TRBV12-4	.	TRBJ2-5	TGTGCCAGCAGCGGGTCAAGACAGGAGACCCAGTACTTC	CASSGSRQETQYF
TRBV11-2	TRBD2	TRBJ2-3	TGTGCCAGCAGCCGCGGGGGGGCGGGTACGCAGTATTTT	CASSRGGAGTQYF
TRBV2	.	TRBJ2-5	TGTGCCAGCAGTGATCTTTTGCGGGGCCAAGAGACCCAGTACTTC	CASSDLLRGQETQYF